This TCR beta chain is from a study of T cells after yellow fever vaccination. Germline loops: CDR1 MGHRA, CDR2 YSYEKL. Trimming removed 3 bases from V and 5 bases from J; junction bases left unmatched: 7. The CDR3 is 15 amino acids. At least ten counts were recorded for this clonotype. TCRdb re-called the 5' RACE reads through MiXCR, storing one row per CDR3 protein. There are roughly 310,000 distinct CDR3 sequences in the sample; 3.6% occur only once, and 23% lies in the top ten. The genes are TRBV4-1 and TRBJ1-5; TRBD1 aligns across 7 bases. This clonotype originated in a man between 18 and 35 years old who received the YFV17D yellow fever vaccine. Sequencing used PBMCs, obtained on the day of the yellow fever booster vaccination. CDR3 bases: TGCGCCAGCAGCCACGGCAGGGGGTTGGATCAGCCCCAGCATTTT. Amino acids: CASSHGRGLDQPQHF.